This is a list of T cell receptor beta chains from one sample in a study of T cell responses to AZD1222 COVID-19 vaccine. Profiling relied on immunoSEQ multiplex PCR, and the TCRdb table lists in-frame clones only, not all of them. The sample records 100,000 to 120,000 clones, around 90% being singletons. This material consisted of peripheral blood, taken 28 days after the second AZD1222 dose. These receptors were collected from an adult who received the AZD1222 COVID-19 vaccine. The CDR3 runs from the conserved cysteine through the conserved F or W.

v_gene: TRBV4-2
j_gene: TRBJ1-6
CDR3aa: CASGGDRANSPLHF

v_gene: TRBV2
j_gene: TRBJ1-3
CDR3aa: CASSAARGRGGNTIYF

v_gene: TRBV6-5
j_gene: TRBJ2-2
CDR3aa: CASTQLGPNTGELFF

v_gene: TRBV30
j_gene: TRBJ1-4
CDR3aa: CAWSGGANEKLFF

v_gene: TRBV5-1
j_gene: TRBJ1-4
CDR3aa: CASSLETGVEKLFF

v_gene: TRBV19
j_gene: TRBJ2-1
CDR3aa: CASSTGAGFSSYNEQFF

v_gene: TRBV5-1
j_gene: TRBJ1-1
CDR3aa: CASSLSTGGYTEAFF

v_gene: TRBV5-1
j_gene: TRBJ2-7
CDR3aa: CASSLVTGVGAGAKLYEQYF

v_gene: TRBV12-5
j_gene: TRBJ1-1
CDR3aa: CASGSTVMNTEAFF

v_gene: TRBV25-1
j_gene: TRBJ1-6
CDR3aa: CASSEYEGGNSPLHF

v_gene: TRBV6-4
j_gene: TRBJ2-1
CDR3aa: CASSQDENNEQFF

v_gene: TRBV19
j_gene: TRBJ1-1
CDR3aa: CASTDPGKHAYEAFF

v_gene: TRBV4-2
j_gene: TRBJ2-5
CDR3aa: CASSQDLLAGEETQYF

v_gene: TRBV9
j_gene: TRBJ1-1
CDR3aa: CASSVWGTGSTEAFF

v_gene: TRBV10-1
j_gene: TRBJ1-1
CDR3aa: CASSGERPGLYTEAFF

v_gene: TRBV15
j_gene: TRBJ2-7
CDR3aa: CATSRELTGYEQYF

v_gene: TRBV7-3
j_gene: TRBJ2-2
CDR3aa: CASSPVLGGELFF

v_gene: TRBV23-1
j_gene: TRBJ1-4
CDR3aa: CASSQGLRQGPHNEKLFF

v_gene: TRBV5-1
j_gene: TRBJ2-3
CDR3aa: CASSVAGGPGDADTQYF

v_gene: TRBV6-6
j_gene: TRBJ1-4
CDR3aa: CASSYPGTGIEKLFF

v_gene: TRBV3-1/TRBV3-2
j_gene: TRBJ2-3
CDR3aa: CASSTRQGPTDTQYF

v_gene: TRBV5-1
j_gene: TRBJ2-7
CDR3aa: CASSLAGGGAGGPNEQYF

v_gene: TRBV5-1
j_gene: TRBJ1-6
CDR3aa: CASSSGQALSSYNSPLHF

v_gene: TRBV11-1
j_gene: TRBJ2-3
CDR3aa: CASSINPSTDTQYF

v_gene: TRBV19
j_gene: TRBJ1-1
CDR3aa: CASSLQGMNTEAFF

v_gene: TRBV7-2
j_gene: TRBJ2-3
CDR3aa: CASSLKDTQYF

v_gene: TRBV12-2
j_gene: TRBJ2-2
CDR3aa: CASRKRSNSNTGELFF

v_gene: TRBV5-1
j_gene: TRBJ1-6
CDR3aa: CASSRDRAYNSPLHF

v_gene: TRBV7-2
j_gene: TRBJ1-3
CDR3aa: CASSPSRPGNTIYF

v_gene: TRBV2
j_gene: TRBJ2-5
CDR3aa: CASSAARGGETQYF

v_gene: TRBV12-3/TRBV12-4
j_gene: TRBJ1-5
CDR3aa: CASSLSGHQPQHF

v_gene: TRBV7-6
j_gene: TRBJ1-6
CDR3aa: CASSLAPGAESPLHF

v_gene: TRBV18
j_gene: TRBJ2-6
CDR3aa: CASSPRDRAGANVLTF

v_gene: TRBV5-1
j_gene: TRBJ2-5
CDR3aa: CASSLGGTTVETQYF

v_gene: TRBV5-1
j_gene: TRBJ2-3
CDR3aa: CASRGQGTQLDTQYF

v_gene: TRBV5-5
j_gene: TRBJ2-2
CDR3aa: CASSFLAGRNTGELFF

v_gene: TRBV9
j_gene: TRBJ1-6
CDR3aa: CASSVRAGSNSPLHF

v_gene: TRBV5-1
j_gene: TRBJ1-1
CDR3aa: CASSLGSLGNTEAFF

v_gene: TRBV5-1
j_gene: TRBJ2-5
CDR3aa: CASSFSGGGAQETQYF

v_gene: TRBV3-1/TRBV3-2
j_gene: TRBJ2-6
CDR3aa: CASSSPEDTYYGSGANVLTF

v_gene: TRBV3-1/TRBV3-2
j_gene: TRBJ2-7
CDR3aa: CASSQQYEQYF

v_gene: TRBV5-1
j_gene: TRBJ2-4
CDR3aa: CASSFGAGLAKNIQYF

v_gene: TRBV7-9
j_gene: TRBJ1-1
CDR3aa: CASTDLLTVPFF

v_gene: TRBV5-1
j_gene: TRBJ1-1
CDR3aa: CASSPALNTEAFF